This T cell receptor (beta chain) appears in the sequencing data of a study of CD8 T cells in Susac syndrome. Random-hexamer reverse transcription was applied to about 0.5 to 1 ug RNA. Coverage of TCR beta CDR3 amplification by immunoSEQ multiplex PCR extended to 54 Vbeta and 13 Jbeta. TCRdb called the immunoSEQ multiplex PCR reads again in MiXCR, with one record for every CDR3 protein. The table records 160,000 or so distinct CDR3 sequences, around 90% of them present only once. This CDR3 spans 13 amino acids. Per germline, CDR1 MNHNS and CDR2 SASEGT. Between the trimmed V and J ends, which lost 6 bases and 2 bases, there was a span of 10 bases. CD8+ and CD4+ blood T cells underwent TCR beta sequencing. The CD8+ and CD4+ T cells were negatively isolated, with the TEMRA cells enriched by FACS.

This TCR derives from a human donor in good health. The chain couples TRBV6-1 to TRBJ1-1; no reliable D call. Specimen: CD4+ T cells from PBMCs. The CDR3 loop is CASRVTDNTEAFF. The CDR3 DNA sequence: TGTGCCAGCAGGGTCACTGATAACACTGAAGCTTTCTTT.